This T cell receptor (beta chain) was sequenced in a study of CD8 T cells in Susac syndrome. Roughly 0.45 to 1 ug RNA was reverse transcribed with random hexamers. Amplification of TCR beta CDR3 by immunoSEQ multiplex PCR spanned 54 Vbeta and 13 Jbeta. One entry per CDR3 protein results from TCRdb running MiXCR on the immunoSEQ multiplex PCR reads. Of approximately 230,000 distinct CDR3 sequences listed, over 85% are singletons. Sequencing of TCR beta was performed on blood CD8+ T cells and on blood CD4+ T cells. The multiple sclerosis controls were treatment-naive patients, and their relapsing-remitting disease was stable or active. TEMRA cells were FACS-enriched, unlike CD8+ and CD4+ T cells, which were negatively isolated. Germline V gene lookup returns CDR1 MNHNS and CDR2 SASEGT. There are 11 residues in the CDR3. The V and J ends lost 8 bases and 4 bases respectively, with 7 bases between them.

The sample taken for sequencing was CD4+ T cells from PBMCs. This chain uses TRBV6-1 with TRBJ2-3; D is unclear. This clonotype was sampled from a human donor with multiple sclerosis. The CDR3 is CASVSPDTQYF. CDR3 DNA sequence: TGTGCCAGCGTTAGTCCAGATACGCAGTATTTT.